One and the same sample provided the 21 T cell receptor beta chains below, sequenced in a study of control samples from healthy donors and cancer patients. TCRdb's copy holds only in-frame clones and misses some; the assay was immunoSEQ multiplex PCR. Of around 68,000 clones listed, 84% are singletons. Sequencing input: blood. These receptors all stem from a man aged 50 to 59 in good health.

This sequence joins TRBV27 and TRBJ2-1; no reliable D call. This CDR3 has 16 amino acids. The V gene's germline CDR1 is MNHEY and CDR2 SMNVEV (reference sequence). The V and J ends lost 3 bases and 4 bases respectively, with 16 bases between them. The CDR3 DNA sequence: TGTGCCAGCAGTTTCTTTCATCGGGCAGCTTACAATGAGCAGTTCTTC. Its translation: CASSFFHRAAYNEQFF.

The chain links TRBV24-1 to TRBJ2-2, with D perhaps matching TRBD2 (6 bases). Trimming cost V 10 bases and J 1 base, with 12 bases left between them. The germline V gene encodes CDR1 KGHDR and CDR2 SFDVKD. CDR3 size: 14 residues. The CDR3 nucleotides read TGTGCCACAGACTCTAGCGTGAACACCGGGGAGCTGTTTTTT. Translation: CATDSSVNTGELFF.

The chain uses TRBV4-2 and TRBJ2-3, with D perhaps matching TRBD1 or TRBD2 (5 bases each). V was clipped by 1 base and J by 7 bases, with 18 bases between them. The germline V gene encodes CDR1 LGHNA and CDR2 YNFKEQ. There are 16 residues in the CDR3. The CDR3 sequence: CASSQVWGAAGNTQYF. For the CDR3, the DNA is TGTGCCAGCAGCCAAGTATGGGGCGCGGCGGGTAATACGCAGTATTTT.

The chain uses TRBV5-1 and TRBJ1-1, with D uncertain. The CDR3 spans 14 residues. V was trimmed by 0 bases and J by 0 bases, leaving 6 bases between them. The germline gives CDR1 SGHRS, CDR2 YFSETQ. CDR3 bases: TGCGCCAGCAGCTTGGAACGGGTGAACACTGAAGCTTTCTTT. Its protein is CASSLERVNTEAFF.

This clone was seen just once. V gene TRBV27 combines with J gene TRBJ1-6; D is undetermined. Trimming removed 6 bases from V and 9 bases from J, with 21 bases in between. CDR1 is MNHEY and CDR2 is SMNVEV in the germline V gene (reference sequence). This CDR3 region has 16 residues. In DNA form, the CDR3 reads TGTGCCAGCAGCATGAACCGGGATCAGGCGGCTTCACCCCTCCACTTT. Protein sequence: CASSMNRDQAASPLHF.

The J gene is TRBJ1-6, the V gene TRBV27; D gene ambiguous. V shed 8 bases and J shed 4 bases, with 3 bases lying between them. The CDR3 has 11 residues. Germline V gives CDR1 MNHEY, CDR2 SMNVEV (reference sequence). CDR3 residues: CASGYNSPLHF. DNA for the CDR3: TGTGCCAGCGGTTATAATTCACCCCTCCACTTT.

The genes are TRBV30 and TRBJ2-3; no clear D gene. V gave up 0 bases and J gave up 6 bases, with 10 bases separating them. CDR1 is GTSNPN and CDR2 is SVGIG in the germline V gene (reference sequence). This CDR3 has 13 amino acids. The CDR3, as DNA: TGTGCCTGGAGTGTACGACCCACGGATACGCAGTATTTT. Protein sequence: CAWSVRPTDTQYF.

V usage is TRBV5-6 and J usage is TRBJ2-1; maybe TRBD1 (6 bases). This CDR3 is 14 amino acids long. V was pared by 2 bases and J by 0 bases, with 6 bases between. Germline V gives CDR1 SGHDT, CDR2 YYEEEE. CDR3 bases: TGTGCCAGCAGCTTAGGGGGCTCCTACAATGAGCAGTTCTTC. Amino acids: CASSLGGSYNEQFF.

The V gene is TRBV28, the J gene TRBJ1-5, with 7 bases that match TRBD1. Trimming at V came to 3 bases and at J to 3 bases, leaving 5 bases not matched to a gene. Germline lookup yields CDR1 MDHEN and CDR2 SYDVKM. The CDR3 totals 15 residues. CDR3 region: CASSFDRVPNQPQHF. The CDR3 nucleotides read TGTGCCAGCAGTTTCGACAGGGTTCCCAATCAGCCCCAGCATTTT.

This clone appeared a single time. CDR3 DNA sequence: TGTGCCAGCTCACCACCGGTCACGTCCACTGAAGCTTTCTTT. Its translation is CASSPPVTSTEAFF. The chain is built from TRBV18 and TRBJ1-1; the D is unclear. Germline V gives CDR1 KGHSH, CDR2 LQKENI. V lost 0 bases and J lost 4, with 9 bases in between. This CDR3 is 14 amino acids long.

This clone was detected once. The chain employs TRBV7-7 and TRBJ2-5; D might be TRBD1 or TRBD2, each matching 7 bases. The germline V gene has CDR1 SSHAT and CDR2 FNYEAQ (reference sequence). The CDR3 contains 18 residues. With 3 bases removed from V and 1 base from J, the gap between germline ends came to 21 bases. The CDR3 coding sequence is TGTGCCAGCAGCTTCAATCCACTGGGGGGGACAGCCCAAGAGACCCAGTACTTC. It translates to CASSFNPLGGTAQETQYF.

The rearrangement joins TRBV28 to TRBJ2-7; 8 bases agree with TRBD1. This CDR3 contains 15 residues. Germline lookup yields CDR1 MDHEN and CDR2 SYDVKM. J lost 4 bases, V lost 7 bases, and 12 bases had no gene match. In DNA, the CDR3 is TGTGCCAGCAAAAACAGGGGGTTCAGGGGATACGAGCAGTACTTC. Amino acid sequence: CASKNRGFRGYEQYF.

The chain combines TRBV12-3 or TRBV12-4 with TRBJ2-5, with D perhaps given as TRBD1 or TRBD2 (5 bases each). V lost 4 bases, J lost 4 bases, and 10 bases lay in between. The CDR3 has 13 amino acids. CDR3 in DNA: TGTGCCAGCAGTTGGGGACCAAGAGAGACCCAGTACTTC. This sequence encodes CASSWGPRETQYF.

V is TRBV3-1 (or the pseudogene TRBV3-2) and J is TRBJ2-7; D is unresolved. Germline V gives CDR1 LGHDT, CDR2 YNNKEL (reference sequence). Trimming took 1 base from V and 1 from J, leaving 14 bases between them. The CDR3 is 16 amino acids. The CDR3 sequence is CASSQVRDIASYEQYF. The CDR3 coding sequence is TGTGCCAGCAGCCAAGTTCGAGACATTGCATCCTACGAGCAGTACTTC.

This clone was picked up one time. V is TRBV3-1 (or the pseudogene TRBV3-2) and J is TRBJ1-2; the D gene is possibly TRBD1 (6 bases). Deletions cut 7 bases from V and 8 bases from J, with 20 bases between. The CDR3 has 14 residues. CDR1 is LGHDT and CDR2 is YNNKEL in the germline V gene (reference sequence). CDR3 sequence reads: CASTPGSGVGGYTF. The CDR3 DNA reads TGTGCCAGCACCCCAGGGTCAGGGGTAGGAGGCTACACCTTC.

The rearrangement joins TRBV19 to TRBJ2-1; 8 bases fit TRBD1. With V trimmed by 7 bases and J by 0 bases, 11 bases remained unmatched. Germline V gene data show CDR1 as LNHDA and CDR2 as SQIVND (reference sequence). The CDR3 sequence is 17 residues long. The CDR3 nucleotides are TGTGCCAGTACCGACGGGACAGGCATGAGCTCCTACAATGAGCAGTTCTTC. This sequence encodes CASTDGTGMSSYNEQFF.

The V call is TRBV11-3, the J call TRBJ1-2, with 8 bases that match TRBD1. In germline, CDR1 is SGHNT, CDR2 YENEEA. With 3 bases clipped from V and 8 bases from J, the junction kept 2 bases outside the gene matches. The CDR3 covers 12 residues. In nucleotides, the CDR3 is TGTGCCAGCAGCTTCTGGGACAGGGGCTACACCTTC. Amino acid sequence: CASSFWDRGYTF.

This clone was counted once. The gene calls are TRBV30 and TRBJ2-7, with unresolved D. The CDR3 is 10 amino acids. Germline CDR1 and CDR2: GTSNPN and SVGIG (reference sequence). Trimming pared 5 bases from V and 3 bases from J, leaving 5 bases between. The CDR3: CAWGDYEQYF. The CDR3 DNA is TGTGCCTGGGGTGACTACGAGCAGTACTTC.

The CDR3 region has the DNA TGCAGTGCTGCCTTCAGGGATGCTTTCTTT. Translated: CSAAFRDAFF. The gene calls are TRBV20-1 and TRBJ1-1, with D perhaps TRBD1 (5 bases). CDR3 size: 10 residues. V was trimmed by 5 bases and J by 11 bases, leaving 12 bases between them. Germline loops: CDR1 DFQATT, CDR2 SNEGSKA (reference sequence).

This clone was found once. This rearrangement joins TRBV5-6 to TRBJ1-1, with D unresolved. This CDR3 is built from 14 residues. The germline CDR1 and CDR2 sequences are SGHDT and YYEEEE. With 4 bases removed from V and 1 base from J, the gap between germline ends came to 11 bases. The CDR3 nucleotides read TGTGCCAGCAGCCCCGGTTGGGGGAACACTGAAGCTTTCTTT. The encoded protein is CASSPGWGNTEAFF.

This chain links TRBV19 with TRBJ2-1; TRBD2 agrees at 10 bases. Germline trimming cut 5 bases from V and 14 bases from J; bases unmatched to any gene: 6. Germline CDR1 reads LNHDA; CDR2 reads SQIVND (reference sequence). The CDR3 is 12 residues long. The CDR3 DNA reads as TGTGCCAGTAGTCCCGGACTAGCGGAAGAGTTCTTC. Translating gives CASSPGLAEEFF.